The 12 T cell receptor beta chains below come from one sample, sequenced in a study of CD8 T cells in ankylosing spondylitis. TCRdb re-called the 5' RACE reads with MiXCR, one entry per CDR3 protein. This sample has some 250,000 distinct CDR3 sequences, with around 11% found just once. What was sequenced was blood, either unsorted or a sorted T cell fraction (not recorded which). Receptors were obtained from a male donor with ankylosing spondylitis or in good health (not recorded which).

This clonotype was seen many times. The V call is TRBV5-1, the J call TRBJ2-7; D unclear. V was trimmed by 1 base and J by 5 bases, leaving 10 bases between them. The CDR3 runs to 13 residues. CDR1 SGHRS and CDR2 YFSETQ come from the germline V gene. The CDR3 sequence: CASSLKSGDEQYF. The DNA for the CDR3 is TGCGCCAGCAGCTTGAAGTCTGGAGACGAGCAGTACTTC.

This clonotype was detected ten times or more. The chain recombines TRBV7-6 with TRBJ2-3, with 10 nucleotides matching TRBD2. Losses at the gene ends were 1 base for V and 1 base for J; bases not matched to a gene: 8. This CDR3 comprises 18 residues. Germline values: CDR1 SGHVS, CDR2 FNYEAQ. This CDR3 is CASSLGSGGAFGTDTQYF. Written as DNA, the CDR3 is TGTGCCAGCAGCTTAGGCAGCGGGGGGGCCTTCGGCACAGATACGCAGTATTTT.

This clonotype was counted at least ten times. This chain links TRBV28 with TRBJ1-4; D unresolved. Germline-derived CDR1 and CDR2 are MDHEN and SYDVKM. This CDR3 is 15 amino acids long. Trimming pared 6 bases from V and 6 bases from J, leaving 17 bases between. The CDR3 DNA reads as TGTGCCAGCAGCCCGACCTTCACTACCTATGAAAAACTGTTTTTT. Its translation: CASSPTFTTYEKLFF.

For this clonotype: One base away lies a much larger clone, so this may be a sequencing read error. The chain uses TRBV10-3 and TRBJ2-1; 10 bases are shared with TRBD2. There are 14 residues in the CDR3. Trimming removed 8 bases from V and 8 bases from J; junction bases left unmatched: 9. Germline CDR1 is ENHRY and CDR2 is SYGVKD. CDR3 sequence: CAIGLLAGRDEQFF. The CDR3 nucleotides are TGTGCCATCGGTTTACTAGCGGGGAGGGATGAGCAGTTCTTC.

The V and J genes are TRBV9 and TRBJ2-7; 11 bases match TRBD2. Germline CDR1 is SGDLS and CDR2 is YYNGEE. The CDR3 length is 16 residues. V was clipped by 4 bases and J by 2 bases; unmatched bases: 8. This CDR3 reads CASSPKTSGSAYEQYF. The DNA of the CDR3 is TGTGCCAGCAGCCCGAAAACTAGCGGGAGTGCCTACGAGCAGTACTTC.

This clonotype has ten or more counts. V and J are TRBV12-3 or TRBV12-4 and TRBJ1-1; D is uncertain. The CDR3 consists of 13 residues. Trimming pared 6 bases from V and 1 base from J, leaving 9 bases between. The CDR3, as DNA: TGTGCCAGCAGACTTACACGGAACACTGAAGCTTTCTTT. As protein: CASRLTRNTEAFF.

This clonotype was picked up many times. The chain joins TRBV9 to TRBJ2-7; the D is unclear. This CDR3 has 14 residues. V lost 0 bases and J lost 1, with 8 bases in between. Germline V gives CDR1 SGDLS, CDR2 YYNGEE. The CDR3 nucleotides are TGTGCCAGCAGCGTAGAGGCACGTTCCTACGAGCAGTACTTC. Translating it yields CASSVEARSYEQYF.

Details on this clonotype: A much larger clone sits a single nucleotide away, making a read error possible. The chain recombines TRBV7-2 with TRBJ2-7; D possibly corresponds to TRBD1 (5 bases). CDR3 length: 14 amino acids. In germline, CDR1 is SGHTA, CDR2 FQGNSA. The V gene lost 2 bases and the J gene lost 2 bases, with 10 bases spanning the gap. The DNA of the CDR3 is TGTGCCAGCAGCTTACAGGGTGGGCCCTACGAGCAGTACTTC. Translation: CASSLQGGPYEQYF.

At least ten counts were recorded for this clonotype. The chain recombines TRBV3-1 with TRBJ2-1, with 7 nucleotides matching TRBD1. Germline-derived CDR1 and CDR2 are LGHDT and YNNKEL (reference sequence). The CDR3 contains 16 residues. V was pared by 0 bases and J by 4 bases, with 6 bases of the junction left unmatched. The CDR3 region has the DNA TGTGCCAGCAGCCAAGATGTATGGGACAGATACAATGAGCAGTTCTTC. Translated: CASSQDVWDRYNEQFF.

This clonotype was seen ten or more times. This chain uses TRBV6-1 with TRBJ2-1; 12 bases agree with TRBD2. J gave up 8 bases and V 1 base, and 9 bases lay outside the gene matches. The CDR3 consists of 17 residues. The germline CDR1 and CDR2 sequences are MNHNS and SASEGT. CDR3 coding DNA: TGTGCCAGCAGTGAAGTATCTAGCGGGGGGGCGGGCGATGAGCAGTTCTTC. Translated, it gives CASSEVSSGGAGDEQFF.

The gene calls are TRBV4-1 and TRBJ2-5; the D is unclear. The CDR3 contains 15 residues. With 3 bases removed from V and 4 bases from J, the gap between germline ends came to 15 bases. The germline V gene has CDR1 MGHRA and CDR2 YSYEKL. The CDR3 nucleotides are TGCGCCAGCAGCCAGCGGCCCCAATTCGGAGAGACCCAGTACTTC. Amino acids: CASSQRPQFGETQYF.

In this sample, this clonotype turned up a few times. This chain links TRBV29-1 with TRBJ1-3; D call uncertain. Between the trimmed V and J ends, which lost 5 bases and 0 bases, there was a span of 14 bases. The germline V gene encodes CDR1 SQVTM and CDR2 ANQGSEA. The CDR3 is made up of 15 amino acids. CDR3 nucleotide sequence: TGCAGCGTTCGGGTTTCGTTGGACTCTGGAAACACCATATATTTT. Amino acid sequence: CSVRVSLDSGNTIYF. The full variable domain, its missing parts supplied by reference TRBV29-1 and TRBJ1-3, is SAVISQKPSRDICQRGTSLTIQCQVDSQVTMMFWYRQQPGQSLTLIATANQGSEATYESGFVIDKFPISRPNLTFSTLTVSNMSPEDSSIYLCSVRVSLDSGNTIYFGEGSWLTVV.